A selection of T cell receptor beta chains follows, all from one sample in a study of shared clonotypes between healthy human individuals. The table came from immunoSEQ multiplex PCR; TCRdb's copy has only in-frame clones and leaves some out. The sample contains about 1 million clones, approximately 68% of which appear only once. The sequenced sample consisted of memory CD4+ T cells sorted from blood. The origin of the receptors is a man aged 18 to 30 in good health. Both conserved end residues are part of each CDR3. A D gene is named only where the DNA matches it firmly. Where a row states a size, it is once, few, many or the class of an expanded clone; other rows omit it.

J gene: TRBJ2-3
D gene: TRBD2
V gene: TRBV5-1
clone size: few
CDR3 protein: CASSLSTSGATDTQYF
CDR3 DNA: TGCGCCAGCAGCTTGTCGACTAGCGGGGCCACAGATACGCAGTATTTT

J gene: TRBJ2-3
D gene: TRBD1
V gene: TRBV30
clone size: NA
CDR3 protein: CAWSLDRRQYF
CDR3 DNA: TGTGCCTGGAGTTTGGACAGGCGGCAGTATTTT

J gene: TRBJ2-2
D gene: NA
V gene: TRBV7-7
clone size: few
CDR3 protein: CASSPSRGPYTGELFF
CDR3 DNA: TGTGCTAGCAGCCCCTCGCGGGGGCCCTACACCGGGGAGCTGTTTTTT

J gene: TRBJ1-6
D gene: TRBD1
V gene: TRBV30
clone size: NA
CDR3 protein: CALMRTGRTYNSPLHF
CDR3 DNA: TGTGCCCTGATGAGGACAGGGCGAACCTATAATTCACCCCTCCACTTT

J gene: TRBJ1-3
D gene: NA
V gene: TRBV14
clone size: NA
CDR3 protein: CASSQQGISGNTIYF
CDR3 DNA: TGTGCCAGCAGCCAGCAGGGTATCTCTGGAAACACCATATATTTT

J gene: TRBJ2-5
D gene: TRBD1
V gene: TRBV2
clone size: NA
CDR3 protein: CASSAEQGVETQYF
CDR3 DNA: TGTGCCAGCAGTGCTGAACAGGGGGTAGAGACCCAGTACTTC

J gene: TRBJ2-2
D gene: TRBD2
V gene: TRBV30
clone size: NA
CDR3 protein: CAWSGSGGTGELFF
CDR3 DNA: TGTGCCTGGAGTGGATCGGGGGGCACCGGGGAGCTGTTTTTT

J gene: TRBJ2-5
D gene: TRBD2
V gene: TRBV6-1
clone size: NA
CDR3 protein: CASSAGGGPQETQYF
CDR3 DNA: TGTGCCAGCAGTGCCGGGGGGGGGCCCCAAGAGACCCAGTACTTC

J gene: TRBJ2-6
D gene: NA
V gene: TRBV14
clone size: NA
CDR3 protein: CASGRDTVFGANVLTF
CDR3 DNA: TGTGCCAGTGGCCGGGACACCGTTTTTGGGGCCAACGTCCTGACTTTC

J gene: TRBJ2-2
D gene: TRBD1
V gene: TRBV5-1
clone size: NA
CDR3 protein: CASTPGTGGTGELFF
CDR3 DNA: TGCGCCAGCACACCCGGGACAGGGGGCACCGGGGAGCTGTTTTTT

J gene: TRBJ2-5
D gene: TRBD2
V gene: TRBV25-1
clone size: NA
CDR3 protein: CASREVGREVQETQYF
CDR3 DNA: TGTGCCAGCAGGGAGGTGGGGAGGGAGGTCCAAGAGACCCAGTACTTC

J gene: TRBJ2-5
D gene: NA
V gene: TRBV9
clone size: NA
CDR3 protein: CASTRGLEETQYF
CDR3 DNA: TGTGCCAGCACCCGGGGCCTAGAAGAGACCCAGTACTTC

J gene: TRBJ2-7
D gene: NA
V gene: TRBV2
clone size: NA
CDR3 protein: CASSPHSPYEQYF
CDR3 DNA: TGTGCCAGCAGTCCACACTCCCCCTACGAGCAGTACTTC

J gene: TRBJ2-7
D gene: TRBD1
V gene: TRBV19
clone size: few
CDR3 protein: CASSRRDREYEQYF
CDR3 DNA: TGTGCCAGTAGCCGCCGGGACAGGGAGTACGAGCAGTACTTC

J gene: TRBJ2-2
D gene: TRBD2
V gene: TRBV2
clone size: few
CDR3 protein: CASSQTSGRVNTGELFF
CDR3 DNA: TGTGCCAGCAGTCAAACTAGCGGGAGGGTCAACACCGGGGAGCTGTTTTTT

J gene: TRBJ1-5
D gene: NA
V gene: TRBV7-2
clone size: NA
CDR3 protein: CASSLTDRCSGGPQHF
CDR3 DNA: TGTGCCAGCAGCTTAACTGACAGGTGCTCCGGGGGGCCCCAGCATTTT

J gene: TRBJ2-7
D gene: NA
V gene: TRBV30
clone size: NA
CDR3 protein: CAWSVLGAAYEQYF
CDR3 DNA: TGTGCCTGGAGTGTACTAGGGGCCGCCTACGAGCAGTACTTC

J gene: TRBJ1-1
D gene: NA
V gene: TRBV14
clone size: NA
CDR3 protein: CASSHVTEAFF
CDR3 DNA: TGTGCCAGCAGCCATGTTACTGAAGCTTTCTTT

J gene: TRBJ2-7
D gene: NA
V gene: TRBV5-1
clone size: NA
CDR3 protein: CASSVRTSGEQYF
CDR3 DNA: TGCGCCAGCAGCGTTCGGACCTCGGGGGAGCAGTACTTC

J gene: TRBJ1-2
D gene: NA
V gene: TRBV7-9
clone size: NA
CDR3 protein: CASSPLYLKGYGYTF
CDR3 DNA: TGTGCCAGCAGCCCCCTATACTTAAAGGGATATGGCTACACCTTC

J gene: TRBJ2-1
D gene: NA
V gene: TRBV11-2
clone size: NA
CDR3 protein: CASSPNWNEQFF
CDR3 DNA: TGTGCCAGCAGCCCAAATTGGAATGAGCAGTTCTTC

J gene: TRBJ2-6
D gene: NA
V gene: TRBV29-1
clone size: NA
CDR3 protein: CSVVFWSSGANVLTF
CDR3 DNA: TGCAGCGTTGTTTTCTGGTCCTCTGGGGCCAACGTCCTGACTTTC

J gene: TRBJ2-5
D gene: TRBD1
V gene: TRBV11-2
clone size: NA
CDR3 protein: CASSRSSGQGDETQYF
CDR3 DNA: TGTGCCAGCAGCCGGTCGTCGGGACAGGGCGATGAGACCCAGTACTTC

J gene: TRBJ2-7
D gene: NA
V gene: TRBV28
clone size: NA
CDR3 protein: CASSFPELPEQYF
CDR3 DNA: TGTGCCAGCAGTTTCCCAGAACTTCCCGAGCAGTACTTC

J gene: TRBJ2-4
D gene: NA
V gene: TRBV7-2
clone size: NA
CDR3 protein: CASSTPGRGNIQYF
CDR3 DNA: TGTGCCAGCAGCACCCCGGGACGGGGCAACATTCAGTACTTC

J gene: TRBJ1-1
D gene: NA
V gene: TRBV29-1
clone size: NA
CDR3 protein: CSVAGTNTEAFF
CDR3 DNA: TGCAGCGTTGCCGGGACTAACACTGAAGCTTTCTTT

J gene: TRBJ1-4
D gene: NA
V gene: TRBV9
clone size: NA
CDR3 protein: CASSSIGTSNEKLFF
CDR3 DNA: TGTGCCAGCAGCTCTATCGGGACATCGAATGAAAAACTGTTTTTT